The clone carrying this TCR beta chain rates as medium-sized. What it recognizes is unknown. Trimming removed 5 bases from V and 8 bases from J; junction bases left unmatched: 12. The CDR3 is made up of 15 amino acids. Germline V gene data show CDR1 as DFQATT and CDR2 as SNEGSKA (reference sequence). The record originates from a study of spatial heterogeneity in lung cancer. Turning to the study itself: The count of detected beta-chain sequences consistently exceeded that of alpha-chain sequences.

Time point described: sample taken at primary tumor resection. There were around 72 donors, all of them untreated patients with early-stage non-small cell lung cancer. TCRs were sequenced from unsorted whole RNA of tumor, nontumor lung or PBMC. Carried by each TCR cDNA molecule was a unique molecular identifier. One entry per CDR3 protein, called by TCRdb with MiXCR from the 5' RACE reads. The sample lists 5,000 to 7,000 distinct CDR3 sequences; around 15% were seen once. Whole-study results and caveats: The study found that expanded intratumoral alpha and beta TCR counts tracked tumor mutation counts.

This chain joins TRBV20-1 and TRBJ2-1; 10 bases align to TRBD2. This specimen consisted of lung tumor tissue, obtained at surgery. The origin of this receptor is a male donor with early-stage non-small cell lung cancer. Here the CDR3 reads CSAVLAGVLLDEQFF. The CDR3, as DNA: TGCAGTGCTGTCCTAGCGGGAGTGCTCCTGGATGAGCAGTTCTTC.